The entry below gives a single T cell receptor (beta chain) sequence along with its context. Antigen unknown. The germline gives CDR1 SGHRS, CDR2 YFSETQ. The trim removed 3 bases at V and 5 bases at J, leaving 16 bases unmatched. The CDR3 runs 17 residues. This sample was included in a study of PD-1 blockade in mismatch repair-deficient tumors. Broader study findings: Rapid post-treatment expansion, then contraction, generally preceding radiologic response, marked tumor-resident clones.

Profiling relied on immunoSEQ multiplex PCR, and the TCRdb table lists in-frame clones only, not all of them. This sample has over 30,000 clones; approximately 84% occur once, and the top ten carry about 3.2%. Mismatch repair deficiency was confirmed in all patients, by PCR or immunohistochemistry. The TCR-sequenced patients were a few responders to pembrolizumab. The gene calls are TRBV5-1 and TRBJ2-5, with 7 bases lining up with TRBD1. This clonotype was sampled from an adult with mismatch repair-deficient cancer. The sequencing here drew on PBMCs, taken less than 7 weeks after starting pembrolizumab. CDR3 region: CASSSMTRGTVQETQYF. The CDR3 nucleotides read TGCGCCAGCAGCTCTATGACAAGAGGGACAGTGCAGGAGACCCAGTACTTC. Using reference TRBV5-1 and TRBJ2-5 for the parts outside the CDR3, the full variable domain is KAGVTQTPRYLIKTRGQQVTLSCSPISGHRSVSWYQQTPGQGLQFLFEYFSETQRNKGNFPGRFSGRQFSNSRSEMNVSTLELGDSALYLCASSSMTRGTVQETQYFGPGTRLLVL.